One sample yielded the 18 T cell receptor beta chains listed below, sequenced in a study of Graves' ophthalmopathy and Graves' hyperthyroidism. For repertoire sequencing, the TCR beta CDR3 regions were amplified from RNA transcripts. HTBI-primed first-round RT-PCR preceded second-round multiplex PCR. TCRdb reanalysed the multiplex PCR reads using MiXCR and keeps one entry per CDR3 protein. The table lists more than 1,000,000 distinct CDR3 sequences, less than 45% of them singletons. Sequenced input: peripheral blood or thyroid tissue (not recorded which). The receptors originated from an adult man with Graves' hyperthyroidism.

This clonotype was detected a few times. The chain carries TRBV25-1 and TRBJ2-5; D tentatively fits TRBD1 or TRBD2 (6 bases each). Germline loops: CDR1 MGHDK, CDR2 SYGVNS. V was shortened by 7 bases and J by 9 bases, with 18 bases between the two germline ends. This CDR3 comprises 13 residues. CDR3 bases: TGTGCCAGCACCCAAGGGGGGTTCGGGTCCCAGTACTTC. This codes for CASTQGGFGSQYF.

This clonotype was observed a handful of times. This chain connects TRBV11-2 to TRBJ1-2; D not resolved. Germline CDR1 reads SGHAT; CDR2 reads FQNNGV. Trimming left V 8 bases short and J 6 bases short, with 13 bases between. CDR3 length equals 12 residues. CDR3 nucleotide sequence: TGTGCCAGCCCGAAGTTGACGGATGGCTACACCTTC. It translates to CASPKLTDGYTF.

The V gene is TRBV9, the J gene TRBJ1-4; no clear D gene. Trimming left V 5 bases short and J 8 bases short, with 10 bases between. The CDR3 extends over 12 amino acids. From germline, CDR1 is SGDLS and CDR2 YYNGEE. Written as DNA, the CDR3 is TGTGCCAGCAGTCACAGTAGGGAAAAACTGTTTTTT. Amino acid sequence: CASSHSREKLFF. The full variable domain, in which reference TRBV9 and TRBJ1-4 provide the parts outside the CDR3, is DSGVTQTPKHLITATGQRVTLRCSPRSGDLSVYWYQQSLDQGLQFLIQYYNGEERAKGNILERFSAQQFPDLHSELNLSSLELGDSALYFCASSHSREKLFFGSGTQLSVL.

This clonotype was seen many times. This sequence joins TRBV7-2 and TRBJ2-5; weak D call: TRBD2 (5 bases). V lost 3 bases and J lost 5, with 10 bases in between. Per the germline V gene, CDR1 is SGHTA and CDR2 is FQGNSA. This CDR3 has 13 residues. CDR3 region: CASSFGKAETQYF. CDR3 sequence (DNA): TGTGCCAGCAGCTTCGGGAAGGCGGAGACCCAGTACTTC.

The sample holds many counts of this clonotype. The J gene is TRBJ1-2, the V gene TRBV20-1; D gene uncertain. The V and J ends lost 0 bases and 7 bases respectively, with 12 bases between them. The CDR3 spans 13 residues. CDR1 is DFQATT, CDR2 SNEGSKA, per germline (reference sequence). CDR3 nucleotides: TGCAGTGCTAGAGATGGGAAGGGTCCTGGCTACACCTTC. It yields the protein CSARDGKGPGYTF.

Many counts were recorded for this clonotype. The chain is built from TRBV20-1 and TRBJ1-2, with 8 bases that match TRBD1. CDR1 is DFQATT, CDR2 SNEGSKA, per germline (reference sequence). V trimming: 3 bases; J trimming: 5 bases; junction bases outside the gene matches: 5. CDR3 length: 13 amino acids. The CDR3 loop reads CSASGTGIYGYTF. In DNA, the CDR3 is TGCAGTGCTAGTGGGACAGGAATATATGGCTACACCTTC.

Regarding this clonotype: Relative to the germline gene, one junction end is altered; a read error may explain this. This chain's CDR3 is CASSSTTGASSQPQHF. CDR3 bases: TGTGCCAGCAGTTCTACGACAGGGGCTAGCAGTCAGCCCCAGCATTTT. The gene calls are TRBV25-1 and TRBJ1-5, with TRBD1 matching over 8 bases. The CDR3 has 16 residues. Germline loops: CDR1 MGHDK, CDR2 SYGVNS.

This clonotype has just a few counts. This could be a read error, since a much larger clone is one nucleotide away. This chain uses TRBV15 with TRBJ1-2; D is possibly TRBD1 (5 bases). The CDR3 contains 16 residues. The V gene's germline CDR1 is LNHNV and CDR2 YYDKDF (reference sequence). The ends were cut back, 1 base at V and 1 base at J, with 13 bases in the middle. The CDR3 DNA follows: TGTGCCACCAGCAGAGTTCTGGGGGGAGTTAACTATGGCTACACCTTC. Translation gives CATSRVLGGVNYGYTF. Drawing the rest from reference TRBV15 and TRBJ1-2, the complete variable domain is DAMVIQNPRYQVTQFGKPVTLSCSQTLNHNVMYWYQQKSSQAPKLLFHYYDKDFNNEADTPDNFQSRRPNTSFCFLDIRSPGLGDTAMYLCATSRVLGGVNYGYTFGSGTRLTVV.

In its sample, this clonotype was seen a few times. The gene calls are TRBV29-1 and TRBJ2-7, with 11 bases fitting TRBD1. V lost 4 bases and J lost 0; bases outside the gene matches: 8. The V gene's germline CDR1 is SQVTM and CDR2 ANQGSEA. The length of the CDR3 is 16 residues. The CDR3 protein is CSVVSGTGGSSYEQYF. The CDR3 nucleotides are TGCAGCGTTGTCTCTGGGACAGGGGGAAGCTCCTACGAGCAGTACTTC.

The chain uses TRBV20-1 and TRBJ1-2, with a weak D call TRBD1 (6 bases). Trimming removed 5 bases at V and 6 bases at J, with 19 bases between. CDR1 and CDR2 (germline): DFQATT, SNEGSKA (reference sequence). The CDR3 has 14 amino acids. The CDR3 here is CSAPITTTGNGYTF. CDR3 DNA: TGCAGTGCTCCCATAACAACCACAGGGAATGGCTACACCTTC.

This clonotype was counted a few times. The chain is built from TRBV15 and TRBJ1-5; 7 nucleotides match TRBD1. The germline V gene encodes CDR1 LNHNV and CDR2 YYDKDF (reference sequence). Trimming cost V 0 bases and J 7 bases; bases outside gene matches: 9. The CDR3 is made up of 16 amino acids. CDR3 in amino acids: CATSRDYGQGDQPQHF. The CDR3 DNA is TGTGCCACCAGCAGAGATTACGGGCAGGGGGACCAGCCCCAGCATTTT.

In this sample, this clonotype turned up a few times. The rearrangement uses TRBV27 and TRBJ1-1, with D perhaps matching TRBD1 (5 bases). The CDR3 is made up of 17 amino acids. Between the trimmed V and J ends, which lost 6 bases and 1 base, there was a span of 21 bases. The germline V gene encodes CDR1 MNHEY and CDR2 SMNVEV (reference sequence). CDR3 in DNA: TGTGCCAGCAGGCCGGAGGACATTCGAGAGAGGAACACTGAAGCTTTCTTT. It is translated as CASRPEDIRERNTEAFF.

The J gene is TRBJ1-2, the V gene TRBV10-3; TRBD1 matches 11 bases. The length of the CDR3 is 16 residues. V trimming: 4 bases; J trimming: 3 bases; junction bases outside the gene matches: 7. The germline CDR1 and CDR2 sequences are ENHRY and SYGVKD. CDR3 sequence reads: CAISAVDRGQDYGYTF. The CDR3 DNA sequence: TGTGCCATCAGTGCGGTGGACAGGGGGCAAGACTATGGCTACACCTTC.

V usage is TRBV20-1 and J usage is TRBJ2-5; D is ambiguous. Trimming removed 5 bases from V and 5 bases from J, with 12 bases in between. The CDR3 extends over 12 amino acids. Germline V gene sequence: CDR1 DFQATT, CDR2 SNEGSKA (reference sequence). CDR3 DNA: TGCAGTGCTGTGGAGACCCTGGAGACCCAGTACTTC. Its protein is CSAVETLETQYF.

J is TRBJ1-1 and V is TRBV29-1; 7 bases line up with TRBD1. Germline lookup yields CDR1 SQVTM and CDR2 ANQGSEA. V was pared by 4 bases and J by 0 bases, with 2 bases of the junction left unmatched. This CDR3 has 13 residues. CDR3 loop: CSVGTGMNTEAFF. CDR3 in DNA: TGCAGCGTTGGGACAGGCATGAACACTGAAGCTTTCTTT.

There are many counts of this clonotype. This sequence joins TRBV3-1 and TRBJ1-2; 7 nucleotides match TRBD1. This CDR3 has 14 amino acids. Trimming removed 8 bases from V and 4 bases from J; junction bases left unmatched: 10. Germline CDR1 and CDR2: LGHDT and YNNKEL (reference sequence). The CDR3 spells CASQTSGGSYGYTF. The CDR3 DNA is TGTGCCAGCCAGACGTCAGGGGGTAGCTATGGCTACACCTTC.

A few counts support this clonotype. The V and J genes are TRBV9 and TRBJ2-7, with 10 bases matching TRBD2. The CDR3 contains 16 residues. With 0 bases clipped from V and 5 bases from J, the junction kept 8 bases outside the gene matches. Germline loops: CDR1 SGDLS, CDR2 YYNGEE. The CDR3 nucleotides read TGTGCCAGCAGCGTAGCTAGCGGGAGTTTATACGACGAGCAGTACTTC. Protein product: CASSVASGSLYDEQYF.

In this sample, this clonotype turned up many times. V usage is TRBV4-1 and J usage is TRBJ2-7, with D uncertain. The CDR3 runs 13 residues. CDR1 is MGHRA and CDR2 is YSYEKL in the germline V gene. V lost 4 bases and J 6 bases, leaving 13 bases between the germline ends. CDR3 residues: CASSLLRAGEQYF. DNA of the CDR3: TGCGCCAGCAGCCTATTACGTGCCGGCGAGCAGTACTTC.